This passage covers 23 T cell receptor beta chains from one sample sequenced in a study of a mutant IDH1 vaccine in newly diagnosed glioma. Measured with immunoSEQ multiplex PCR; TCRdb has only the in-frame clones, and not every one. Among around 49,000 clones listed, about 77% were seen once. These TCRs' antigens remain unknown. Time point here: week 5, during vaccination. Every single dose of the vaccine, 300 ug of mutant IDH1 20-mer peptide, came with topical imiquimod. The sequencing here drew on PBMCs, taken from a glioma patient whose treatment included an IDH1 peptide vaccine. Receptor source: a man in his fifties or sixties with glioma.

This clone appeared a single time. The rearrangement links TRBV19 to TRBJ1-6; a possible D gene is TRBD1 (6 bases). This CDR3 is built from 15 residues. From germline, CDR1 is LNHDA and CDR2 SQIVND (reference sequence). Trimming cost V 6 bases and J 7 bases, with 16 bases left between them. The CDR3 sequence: CASSYNRDTNSPLHF. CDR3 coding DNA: TGTGCCAGTAGCTATAACCGGGACACCAATTCACCCCTCCACTTT.

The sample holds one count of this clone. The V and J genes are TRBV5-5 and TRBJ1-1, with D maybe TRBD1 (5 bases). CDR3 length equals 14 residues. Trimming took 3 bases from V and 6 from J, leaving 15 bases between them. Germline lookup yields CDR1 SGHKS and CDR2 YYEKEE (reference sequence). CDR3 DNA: TGTGCCAGCAGCTGGTGGGACTCGCACCCTGAAGCTTTCTTT. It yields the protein CASSWWDSHPEAFF. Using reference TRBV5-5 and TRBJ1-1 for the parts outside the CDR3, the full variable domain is DAGVTQSPTHLIKTRGQQVTLRCSPISGHKSVSWYQQVLGQGPQFIFQYYEKEERGRGNFPDRFSARQFPNYSSELNVNALLLGDSALYLCASSWWDSHPEAFFGQGTRLTVV.

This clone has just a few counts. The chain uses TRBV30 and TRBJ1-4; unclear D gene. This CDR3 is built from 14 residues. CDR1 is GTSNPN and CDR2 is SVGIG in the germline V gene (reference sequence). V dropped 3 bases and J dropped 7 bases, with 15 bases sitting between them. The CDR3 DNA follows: TGTGCCTGGAGACGGACCACCTCTTCTGAAAAACTGTTTTTT. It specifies CAWRRTTSSEKLFF.

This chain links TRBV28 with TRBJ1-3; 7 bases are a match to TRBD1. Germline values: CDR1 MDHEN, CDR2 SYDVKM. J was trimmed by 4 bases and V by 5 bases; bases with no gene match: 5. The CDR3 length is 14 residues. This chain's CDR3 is CASSPPGQGNTIYF. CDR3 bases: TGTGCCAGCAGTCCGCCGGGACAGGGAAACACCATATATTTT.

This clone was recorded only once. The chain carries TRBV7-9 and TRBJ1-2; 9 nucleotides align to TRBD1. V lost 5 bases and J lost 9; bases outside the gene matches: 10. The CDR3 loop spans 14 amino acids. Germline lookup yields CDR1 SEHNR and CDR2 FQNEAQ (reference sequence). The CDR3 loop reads CASSPWDRVLSYTF. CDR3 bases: TGTGCCAGCAGCCCCTGGGACAGGGTTTTAAGCTACACCTTC.

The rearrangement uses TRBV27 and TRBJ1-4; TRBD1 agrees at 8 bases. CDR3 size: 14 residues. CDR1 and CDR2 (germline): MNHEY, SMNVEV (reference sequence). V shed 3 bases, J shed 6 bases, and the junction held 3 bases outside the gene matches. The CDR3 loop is CASSFRTGHEKLFF. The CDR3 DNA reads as TGTGCCAGCAGTTTCCGGACAGGGCATGAAAAACTGTTTTTT. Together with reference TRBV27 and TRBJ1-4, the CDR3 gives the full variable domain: EAQVTQNPRYLITVTGKKLTVTCSQNMNHEYMSWYRQDPGLGLRQIYYSMNVEVTDKGDVPEGYKVSRKEKRNFPLILESPSPNQTSLYFCASSFRTGHEKLFFGSGTQLSVL.

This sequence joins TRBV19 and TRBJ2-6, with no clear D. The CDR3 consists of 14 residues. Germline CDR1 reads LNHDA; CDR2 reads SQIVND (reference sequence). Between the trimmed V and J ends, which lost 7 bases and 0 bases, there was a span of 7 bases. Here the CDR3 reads CASTATSGANVLTF. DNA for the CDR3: TGTGCCAGTACCGCTACCTCTGGGGCCAACGTCCTGACTTTC. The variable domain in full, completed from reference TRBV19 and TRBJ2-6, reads DGGITQSPKYLFRKEGQNVTLSCEQNLNHDAMYWYRQDPGQGLRLIYYSQIVNDFQKGDIAEGYSVSREKKESFPLTVTSAQKNPTAFYLCASTATSGANVLTFGAGSRLTVL.

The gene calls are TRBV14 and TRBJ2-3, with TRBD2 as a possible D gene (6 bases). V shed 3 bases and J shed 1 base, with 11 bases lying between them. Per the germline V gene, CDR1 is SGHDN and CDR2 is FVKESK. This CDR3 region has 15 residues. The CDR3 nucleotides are TGTGCCAGCAGCCATTTAACGGGGGGCACAGATACGCAGTATTTT. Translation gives CASSHLTGGTDTQYF. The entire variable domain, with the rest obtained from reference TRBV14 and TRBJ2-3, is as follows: EAGVTQFPSHSVIEKGQTVTLRCDPISGHDNLYWYRRVMGKEIKFLLHFVKESKQDESGMPNNRFLAERTGGTYSTLKVQPAELEDSGVYFCASSHLTGGTDTQYFGPGTRLTVL.

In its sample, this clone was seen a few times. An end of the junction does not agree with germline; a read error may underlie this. The CDR3 nucleotides are TGTGCTAGCAGCTTCCGGACTAGAGAGACCCAGTACTTC. It translates to CASSFRTRETQYF. The chain links TRBV7-7 to TRBJ2-5; 7 bases align to TRBD2. Germline assignment: CDR1 SSHAT and CDR2 FNYEAQ (reference sequence). The CDR3 covers 13 residues.

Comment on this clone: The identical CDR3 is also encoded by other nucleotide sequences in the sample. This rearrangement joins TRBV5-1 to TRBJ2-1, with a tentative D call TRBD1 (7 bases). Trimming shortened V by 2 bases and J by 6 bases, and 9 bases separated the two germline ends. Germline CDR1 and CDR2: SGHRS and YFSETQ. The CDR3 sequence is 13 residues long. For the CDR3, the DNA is TGCGCCAGCAGCTTTCAGGGGGGCAATGAGCAGTTCTTC. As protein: CASSFQGGNEQFF. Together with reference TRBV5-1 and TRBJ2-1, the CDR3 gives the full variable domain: KAGVTQTPRYLIKTRGQQVTLSCSPISGHRSVSWYQQTPGQGLQFLFEYFSETQRNKGNFPGRFSGRQFSNSRSEMNVSTLELGDSALYLCASSFQGGNEQFFGPGTRLTVL.

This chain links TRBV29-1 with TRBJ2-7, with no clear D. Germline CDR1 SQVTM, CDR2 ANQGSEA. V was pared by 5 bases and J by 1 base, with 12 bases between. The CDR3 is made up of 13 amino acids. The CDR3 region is CSVFDGRSYEQYF. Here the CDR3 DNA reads TGCAGCGTTTTTGACGGAAGATCCTACGAGCAGTACTTC.

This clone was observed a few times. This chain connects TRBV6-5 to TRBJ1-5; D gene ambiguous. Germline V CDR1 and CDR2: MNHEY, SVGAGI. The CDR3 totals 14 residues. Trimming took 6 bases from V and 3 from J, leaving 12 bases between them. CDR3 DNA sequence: TGTGCCAGCAGGCCGTCGGGGTCCAATCAGCCCCAGCATTTT. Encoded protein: CASRPSGSNQPQHF.

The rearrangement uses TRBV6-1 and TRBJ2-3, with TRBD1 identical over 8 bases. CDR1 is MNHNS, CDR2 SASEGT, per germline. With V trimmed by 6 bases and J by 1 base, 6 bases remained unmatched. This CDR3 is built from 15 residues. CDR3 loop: CASSTTGVGTDTQYF. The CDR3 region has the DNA TGTGCCAGCAGCACGACAGGGGTTGGCACAGATACGCAGTATTTT.

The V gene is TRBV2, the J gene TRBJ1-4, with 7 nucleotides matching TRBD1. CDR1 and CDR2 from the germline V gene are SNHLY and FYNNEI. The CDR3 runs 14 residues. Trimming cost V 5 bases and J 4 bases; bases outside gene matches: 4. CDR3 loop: CASSRTGINEKLFF. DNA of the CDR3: TGTGCCAGCAGTCGGACAGGTATTAATGAAAAACTGTTTTTT.

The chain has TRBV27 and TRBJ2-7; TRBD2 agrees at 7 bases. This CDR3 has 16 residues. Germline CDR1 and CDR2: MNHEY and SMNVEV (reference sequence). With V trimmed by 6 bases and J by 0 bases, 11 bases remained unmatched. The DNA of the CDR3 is TGTGCCAGCAGCTCAGGGAGAGCGGGGCTCTCCTACGAGCAGTACTTC. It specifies CASSSGRAGLSYEQYF.

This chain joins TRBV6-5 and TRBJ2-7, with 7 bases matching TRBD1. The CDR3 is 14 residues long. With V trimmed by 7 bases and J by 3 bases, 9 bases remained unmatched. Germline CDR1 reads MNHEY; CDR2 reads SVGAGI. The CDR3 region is CASTSGGYYYEQYF. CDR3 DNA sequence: TGTGCCAGCACTTCAGGGGGTTATTACTACGAGCAGTACTTC.

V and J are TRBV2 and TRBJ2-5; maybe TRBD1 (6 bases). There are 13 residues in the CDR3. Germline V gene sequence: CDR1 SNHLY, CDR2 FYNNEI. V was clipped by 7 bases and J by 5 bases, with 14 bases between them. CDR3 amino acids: CASKLGAGETQYF. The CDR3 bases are TGTGCCAGCAAGTTGGGGGCCGGGGAGACCCAGTACTTC.

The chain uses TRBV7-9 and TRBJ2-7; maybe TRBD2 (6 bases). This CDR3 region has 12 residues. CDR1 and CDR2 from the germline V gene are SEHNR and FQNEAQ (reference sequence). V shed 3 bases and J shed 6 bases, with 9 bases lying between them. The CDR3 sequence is CASSLGGSEQYF. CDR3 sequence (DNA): TGTGCCAGCAGCTTGGGGGGAAGCGAGCAGTACTTC.

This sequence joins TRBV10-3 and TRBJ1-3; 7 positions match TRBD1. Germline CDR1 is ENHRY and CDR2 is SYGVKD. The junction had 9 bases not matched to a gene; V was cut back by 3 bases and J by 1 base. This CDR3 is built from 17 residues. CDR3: CAISDLSTGSSGNTIYF. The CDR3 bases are TGTGCCATCAGTGACCTCTCGACAGGGTCGTCTGGAAACACCATATATTTT.

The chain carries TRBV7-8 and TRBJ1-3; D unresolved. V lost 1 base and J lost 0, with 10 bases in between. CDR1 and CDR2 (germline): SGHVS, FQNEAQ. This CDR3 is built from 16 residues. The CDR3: CASSLGGSGSGNTIYF. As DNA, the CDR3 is TGTGCCAGCAGCTTAGGAGGCAGCGGCTCTGGAAACACCATATATTTT.

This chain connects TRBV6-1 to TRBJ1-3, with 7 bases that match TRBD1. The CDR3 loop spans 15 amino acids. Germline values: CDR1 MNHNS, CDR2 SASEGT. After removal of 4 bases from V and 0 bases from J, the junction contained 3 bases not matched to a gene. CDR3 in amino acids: CASSAQGPSGNTIYF. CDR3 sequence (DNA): TGTGCCAGCAGTGCACAGGGGCCCTCTGGAAACACCATATATTTT.

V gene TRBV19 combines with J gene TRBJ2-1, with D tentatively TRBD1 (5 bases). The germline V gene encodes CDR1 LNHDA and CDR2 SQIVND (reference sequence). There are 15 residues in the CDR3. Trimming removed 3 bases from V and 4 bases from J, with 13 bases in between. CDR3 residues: CASSIQGVGYNEQFF. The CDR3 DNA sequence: TGTGCCAGTAGTATCCAGGGCGTGGGTTACAATGAGCAGTTCTTC. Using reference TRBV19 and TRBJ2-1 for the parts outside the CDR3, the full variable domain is DGGITQSPKYLFRKEGQNVTLSCEQNLNHDAMYWYRQDPGQGLRLIYYSQIVNDFQKGDIAEGYSVSREKKESFPLTVTSAQKNPTAFYLCASSIQGVGYNEQFFGPGTRLTVL.

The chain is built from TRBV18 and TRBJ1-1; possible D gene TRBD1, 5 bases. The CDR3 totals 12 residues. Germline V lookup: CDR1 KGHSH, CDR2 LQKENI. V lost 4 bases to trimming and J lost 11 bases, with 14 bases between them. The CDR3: CASSQMAGGAFF. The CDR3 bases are TGTGCCAGCTCACAGATGGCTGGGGGGGCTTTCTTT. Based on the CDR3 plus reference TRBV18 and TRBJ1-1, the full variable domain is NAGVMQNPRHLVRRRGQEARLRCSPMKGHSHVYWYRQLPEEGLKFMVYLQKENIIDESGMPKERFSAEFPKEGPSILRIQQVVRGDSAAYFCASSQMAGGAFFGQGTRLTVV.